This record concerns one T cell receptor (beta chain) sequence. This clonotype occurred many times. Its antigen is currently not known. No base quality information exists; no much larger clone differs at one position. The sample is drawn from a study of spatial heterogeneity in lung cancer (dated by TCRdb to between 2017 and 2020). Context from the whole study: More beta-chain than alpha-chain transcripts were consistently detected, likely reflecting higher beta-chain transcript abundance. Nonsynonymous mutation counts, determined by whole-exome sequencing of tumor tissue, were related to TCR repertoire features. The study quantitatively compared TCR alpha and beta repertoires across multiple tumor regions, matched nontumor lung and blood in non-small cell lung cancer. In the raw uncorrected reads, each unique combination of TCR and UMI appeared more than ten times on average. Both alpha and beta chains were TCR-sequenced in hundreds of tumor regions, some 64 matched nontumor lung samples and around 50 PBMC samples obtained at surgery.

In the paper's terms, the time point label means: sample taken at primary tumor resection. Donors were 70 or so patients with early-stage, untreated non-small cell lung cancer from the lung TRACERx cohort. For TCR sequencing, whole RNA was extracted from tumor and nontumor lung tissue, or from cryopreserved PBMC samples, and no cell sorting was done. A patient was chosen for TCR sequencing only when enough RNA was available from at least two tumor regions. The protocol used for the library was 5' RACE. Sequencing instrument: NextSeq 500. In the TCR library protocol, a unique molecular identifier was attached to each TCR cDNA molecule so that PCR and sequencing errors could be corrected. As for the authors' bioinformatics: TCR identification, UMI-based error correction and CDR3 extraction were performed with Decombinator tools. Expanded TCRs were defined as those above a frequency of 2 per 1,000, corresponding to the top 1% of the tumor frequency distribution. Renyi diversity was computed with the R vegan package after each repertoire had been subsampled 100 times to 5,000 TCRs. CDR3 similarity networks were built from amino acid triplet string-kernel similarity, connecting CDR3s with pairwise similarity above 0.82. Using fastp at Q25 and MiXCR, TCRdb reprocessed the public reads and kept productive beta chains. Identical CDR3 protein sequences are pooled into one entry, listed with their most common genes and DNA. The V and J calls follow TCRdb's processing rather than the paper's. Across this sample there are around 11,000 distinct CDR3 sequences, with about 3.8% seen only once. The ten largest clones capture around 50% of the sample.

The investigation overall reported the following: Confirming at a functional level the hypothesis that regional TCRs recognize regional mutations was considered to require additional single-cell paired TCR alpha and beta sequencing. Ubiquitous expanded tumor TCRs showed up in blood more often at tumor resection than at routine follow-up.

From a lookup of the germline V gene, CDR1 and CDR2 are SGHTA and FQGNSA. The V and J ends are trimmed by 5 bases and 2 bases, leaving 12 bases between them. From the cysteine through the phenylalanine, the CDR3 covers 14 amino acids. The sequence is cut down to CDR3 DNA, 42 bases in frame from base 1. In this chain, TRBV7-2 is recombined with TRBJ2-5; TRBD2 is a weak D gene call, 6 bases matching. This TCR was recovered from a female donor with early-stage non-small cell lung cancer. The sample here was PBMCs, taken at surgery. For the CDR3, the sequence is CASSRGLGQETQYF. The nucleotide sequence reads TGTGCCAGCAGCCGGGGACTGGGTCAAGAGACCCAGTACTTC. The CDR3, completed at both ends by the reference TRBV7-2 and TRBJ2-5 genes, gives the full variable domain GAGVSQSPSNKVTEKGKDVELRCDPISGHTALYWYRQSLGQGLEFLIYFQGNSAPDKSGLPSDRFSAERTGGSVSTLTIQRTQQEDSAVYLCASSRGLGQETQYFGPGTRLLVL.